One and the same sample provided the 16 T cell receptor beta chains below, sequenced in a study of cytomegalovirus exposure and HLA in healthy donors listed by TCRdb under 2017. The receptor library was made with the immunoSEQ multiplex PCR assay. TCRdb took this table from immuneACCESS and kept in-frame rearrangements with V and J called. Such tables lack part of the clones; where checked against another copy, unresolved V genes explain under half of the gap, and the rest is unexplained. This sample holds about 200,000 clones; about three quarters were observed only once. In total, the top ten clones hold around 1.2% of the sample. What was sequenced was PBMCs. The receptor source for this set is a woman in her twenties or thirties in good health and CMV-seronegative.

Many counts were recorded for this clone. The chain carries TRBV7-9 and TRBJ1-2; D uncertain. Trimming took off 1 base at V and 7 bases at J, with 7 bases between the two ends. Germline V gene lookup returns CDR1 SEHNR and CDR2 FQNEAQ (reference sequence). The CDR3 length is 12 residues. In DNA, the CDR3 is TGTGCCAGCAGCTTAGAGTCGGGTGGCTACACCTTC. Amino acid sequence: CASSLESGGYTF.

Only one count was recorded for this clone. The chain is built from TRBV5-1 and TRBJ2-7; D is ambiguous. The CDR3 is made up of 13 amino acids. Germline V gene sequence: CDR1 SGHRS, CDR2 YFSETQ. Trimming shortened V by 2 bases and J by 2 bases, and 8 bases separated the two germline ends. CDR3 DNA: TGCGCCAGCAGCTTTCAGGAAGCCTACGAGCAGTACTTC. This translates into CASSFQEAYEQYF. The complete variable domain, with remaining parts taken from reference TRBV5-1 and TRBJ2-7, reads KAGVTQTPRYLIKTRGQQVTLSCSPISGHRSVSWYQQTPGQGLQFLFEYFSETQRNKGNFPGRFSGRQFSNSRSEMNVSTLELGDSALYLCASSFQEAYEQYFGPGTRLTVT.

The rearrangement links TRBV11-3 to TRBJ2-2; possibly TRBD1 for D (6 bases). V was clipped by 3 bases and J by 5 bases, with 16 bases between them. This CDR3 has 16 amino acids. Germline lookup yields CDR1 SGHNT and CDR2 YENEEA. The CDR3 sequence is CASSLEGQLGTGELFF. The CDR3, as DNA: TGTGCCAGCAGCTTGGAAGGACAGTTGGGGACCGGGGAGCTGTTTTTT.

In this sample, this clone turned up a few times. This chain joins TRBV28 and TRBJ2-2; TRBD1 aligns across 8 bases. There are 14 residues in the CDR3. The V gene's germline CDR1 is MDHEN and CDR2 SYDVKM. V lost 7 bases and J lost 7; bases outside the gene matches: 8. As DNA, the CDR3 is TGTGCCAGCACCAGGACAGGGTCGATCGGGGAGCTGTTTTTT. It encodes CASTRTGSIGELFF.

The CDR3 is CASSQVGQGLREQYF. The CDR3 DNA reads TGCGCCAGCAGCCAAGTTGGGCAGGGGCTTAGAGAGCAGTACTTC. The chain is built from TRBV4-1 and TRBJ2-7; maybe TRBD1 (6 bases). The CDR3 has 15 residues. Germline CDR1 reads MGHRA; CDR2 reads YSYEKL. Trimming left V 1 base short and J 7 bases short, with 17 bases between.

The chain uses TRBV4-1 and TRBJ1-5; 7 bases agree with TRBD1. Germline loops: CDR1 MGHRA, CDR2 YSYEKL. The CDR3 is made up of 15 amino acids. The V and J ends lost 4 bases and 6 bases, in that order; junction bases with no gene match: 9. The CDR3 is CASSPRQGSSQPQHF. The CDR3 DNA sequence: TGCGCCAGCAGCCCGAGACAGGGCTCCAGTCAGCCCCAGCATTTT.

The CDR3 DNA reads TGTGCCAGCAGTAACCGGGACAGGGGGCGTGCAGATACGCAGTATTTT. It encodes CASSNRDRGRADTQYF. The genes are TRBV13 and TRBJ2-3; 12 positions agree with TRBD1. The CDR3 spans 16 residues. Per germline, CDR1 PRHDT and CDR2 FYEKMQ (reference sequence). The J segment lost 4 bases and the V segment lost 6 bases, leaving 8 bases of the junction unmatched.

The V call is TRBV5-4, the J call TRBJ1-1, with TRBD1 matching 9 bases. Germline V gene sequence: CDR1 SGHNT, CDR2 YYREEE (reference sequence). The CDR3 extends over 15 amino acids. The V and J ends lost 4 bases and 5 bases, in that order; junction bases with no gene match: 9. The DNA of the CDR3 is TGTGCCAGCAGCATAAGACAGGGGGGTGAGACTGAAGCTTTCTTT. It specifies CASSIRQGGETEAFF.

The chain has TRBV28 and TRBJ1-5; 9 nucleotides align to TRBD1. This CDR3 has 14 amino acids. V dropped 5 bases and J dropped 6; count of bases not matched to a gene: 5. The germline CDR1 and CDR2 sequences are MDHEN and SYDVKM. CDR3 sequence reads: CASSLQGAIQPQHF. CDR3 DNA: TGTGCCAGCAGTCTACAGGGGGCGATTCAGCCCCAGCATTTT.

V usage is TRBV7-7 and J usage is TRBJ1-4; TRBD1 matches 10 bases. CDR1 is SSHAT and CDR2 is FNYEAQ in the germline V gene (reference sequence). V shed 5 bases and J 8 bases; nucleotides not matched to a gene: 5. This CDR3 is built from 14 residues. The CDR3 bases are TGTGCCAGCAGCCCGGACAGGGGGGGGGAAAAACTGTTTTTT. Amino acid sequence: CASSPDRGGEKLFF.

The chain employs TRBV5-1 and TRBJ2-7; perhaps TRBD2 as D (5 bases). Germline-derived CDR1 and CDR2 are SGHRS and YFSETQ. This CDR3 has 15 amino acids. Trimming removed 0 bases at V and 5 bases at J, with 15 bases between. The CDR3, as DNA: TGCGCCAGCAGCTTGGTTGGTGGGAGTGGCCACGAGCAGTACTTC. It codes for CASSLVGGSGHEQYF.

V gene TRBV5-1 combines with J gene TRBJ1-3; no clear D gene. Per germline, CDR1 SGHRS and CDR2 YFSETQ. The CDR3 runs 20 residues. Between the trimmed V and J ends, which lost 2 bases and 0 bases, there was a span of 24 bases. The CDR3 DNA reads as TGCGCCAGCAGCTTTGGTCCCGTCGCCCTTGAGTCCCACTCTGGAAACACCATATATTTT. It encodes CASSFGPVALESHSGNTIYF. Full variable domain (missing parts from reference TRBV5-1 and TRBJ1-3): KAGVTQTPRYLIKTRGQQVTLSCSPISGHRSVSWYQQTPGQGLQFLFEYFSETQRNKGNFPGRFSGRQFSNSRSEMNVSTLELGDSALYLCASSFGPVALESHSGNTIYFGEGSWLTVV.

The table lists this clone with a few counts. This chain joins TRBV29-1 and TRBJ2-7; tentative D call: TRBD1 (6 bases). From germline, CDR1 is SQVTM and CDR2 ANQGSEA. The CDR3 totals 12 residues. The CDR3 here is CSAARGSYEQYF. The CDR3 bases are TGCAGTGCTGCTAGGGGGTCCTACGAGCAGTACTTC.

The chain is built from TRBV5-1 and TRBJ2-2, with 10 bases lining up with TRBD2. From germline, CDR1 is SGHRS and CDR2 YFSETQ. This CDR3 region has 15 residues. J was trimmed by 6 bases and V by 2 bases; bases with no gene match: 4. CDR3 DNA: TGCGCCAGCAGCTTACTAGCGGGGTCGGCCGGGGAGCTGTTTTTT. The encoded protein is CASSLLAGSAGELFF.

CDR3 loop: CASSDDGGPQYF. The CDR3 nucleotides are TGTGCCAGCAGTGATGATGGAGGACCCCAGTACTTC. The chain combines TRBV2 with TRBJ2-5; D may be TRBD2 (5 bases). This CDR3 contains 12 residues. The germline V gene encodes CDR1 SNHLY and CDR2 FYNNEI. V lost 3 bases and J lost 9, with 11 bases in between.

V gene TRBV2 combines with J gene TRBJ2-4; TRBD2 agrees at 13 bases. V lost 4 bases, J lost 0 bases, and 6 bases stayed unmatched. This CDR3 is 18 amino acids long. CDR1 is SNHLY, CDR2 FYNNEI, per germline. The CDR3: CASSGLAGGNLAKNIQYF. CDR3 coding DNA: TGTGCCAGCAGTGGACTAGCGGGGGGCAACTTAGCCAAAAACATTCAGTACTTC. The full variable domain, rest sourced from reference TRBV2 and TRBJ2-4, is EPEVTQTPSHQVTQMGQEVILRCVPISNHLYFYWYRQILGQKVEFLVSFYNNEISEKSEIFDDQFSVERPDGSNFTLKIRSTKLEDSAMYFCASSGLAGGNLAKNIQYFGAGTRLSVL.